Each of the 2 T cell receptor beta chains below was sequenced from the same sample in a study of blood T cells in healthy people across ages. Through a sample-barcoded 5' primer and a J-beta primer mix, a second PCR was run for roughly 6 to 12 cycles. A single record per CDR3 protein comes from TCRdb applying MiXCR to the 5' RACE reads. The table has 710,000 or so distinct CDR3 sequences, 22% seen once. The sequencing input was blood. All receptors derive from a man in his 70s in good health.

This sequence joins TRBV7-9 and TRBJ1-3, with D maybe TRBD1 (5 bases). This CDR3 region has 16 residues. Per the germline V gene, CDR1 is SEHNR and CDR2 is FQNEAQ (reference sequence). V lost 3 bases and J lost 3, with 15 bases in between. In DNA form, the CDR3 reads TGTGCCAGCAGCTTTTGGGACGCCGTTGGTGGAAACACCATATATTTT. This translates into CASSFWDAVGGNTIYF.

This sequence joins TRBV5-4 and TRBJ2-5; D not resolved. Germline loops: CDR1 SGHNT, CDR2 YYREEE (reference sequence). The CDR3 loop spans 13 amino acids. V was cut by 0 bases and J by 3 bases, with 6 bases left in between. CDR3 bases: TGTGCCAGCAGCTTGGAGGCTGAAGAGACCCAGTACTTC. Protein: CASSLEAEETQYF.